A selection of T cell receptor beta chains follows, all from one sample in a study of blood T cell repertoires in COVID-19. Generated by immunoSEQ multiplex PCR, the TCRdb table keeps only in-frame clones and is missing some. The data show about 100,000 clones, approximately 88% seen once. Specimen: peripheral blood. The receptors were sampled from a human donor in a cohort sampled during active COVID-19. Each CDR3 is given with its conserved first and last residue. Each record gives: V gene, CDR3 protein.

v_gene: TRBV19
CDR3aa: CASSILVRDQPQHF

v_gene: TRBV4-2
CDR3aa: CASSQDVGQGLYEQYF

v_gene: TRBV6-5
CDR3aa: CASSSDRGEQYF

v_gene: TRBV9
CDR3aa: CASSVGRGQGSYGYTF

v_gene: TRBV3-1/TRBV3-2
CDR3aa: CASSQGGALAFRNQPQHF

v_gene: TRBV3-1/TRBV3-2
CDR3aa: CASSQSPGQRADTQYF

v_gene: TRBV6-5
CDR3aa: CASSWTGTVNTGELFF

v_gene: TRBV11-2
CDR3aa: CASSQGLAGRTSYEQYF

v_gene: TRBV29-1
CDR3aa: CSVIGGATQSGANVLTF

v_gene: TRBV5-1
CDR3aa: CASSPRVGDNEQFF

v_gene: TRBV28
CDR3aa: CASNPGVGYYGYTF

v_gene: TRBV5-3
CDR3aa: CARTGDGYTF

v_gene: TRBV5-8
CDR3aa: CASSFAAPAVYGYTF